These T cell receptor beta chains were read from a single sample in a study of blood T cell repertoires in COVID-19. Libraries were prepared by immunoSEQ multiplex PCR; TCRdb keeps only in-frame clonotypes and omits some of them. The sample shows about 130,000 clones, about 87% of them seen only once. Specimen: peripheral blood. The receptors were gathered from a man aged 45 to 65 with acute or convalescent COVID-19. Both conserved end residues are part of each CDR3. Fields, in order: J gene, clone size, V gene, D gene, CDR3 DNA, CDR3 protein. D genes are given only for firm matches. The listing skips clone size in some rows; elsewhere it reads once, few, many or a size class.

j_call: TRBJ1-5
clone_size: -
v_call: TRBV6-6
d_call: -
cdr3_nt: TGTGCCAGCAGTCTTGCACCTCCACAGCTTAGCAATCAGCCCCAGCATTTT
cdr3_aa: CASSLAPPQLSNQPQHF

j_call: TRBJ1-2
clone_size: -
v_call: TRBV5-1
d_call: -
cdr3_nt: TGCGCCAGCAGCCTAAGGACAGACCTTAACTATGGCTACACCTTC
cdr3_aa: CASSLRTDLNYGYTF

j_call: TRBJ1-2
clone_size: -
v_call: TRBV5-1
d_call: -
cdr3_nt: TGCGCCAGCAGCTTGGGTAGTTTAAACTATGGCTACACCTTC
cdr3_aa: CASSLGSLNYGYTF

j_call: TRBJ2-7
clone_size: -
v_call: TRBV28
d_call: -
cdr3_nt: TGTGCCAGCAGTAGAGTAGGACTCGTCTCGTACGAGCAGTACTTC
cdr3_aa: CASSRVGLVSYEQYF

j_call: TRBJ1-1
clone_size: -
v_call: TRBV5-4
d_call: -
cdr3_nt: TGTGCCAGCAGACCTGACTGGGAGGAGAAAGCTTTCTTT
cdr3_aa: CASRPDWEEKAFF

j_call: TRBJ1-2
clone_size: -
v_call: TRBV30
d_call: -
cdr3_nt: TGTGCCTGGAGTGAAGAGTTGGGCTACACCTTC
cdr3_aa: CAWSEELGYTF

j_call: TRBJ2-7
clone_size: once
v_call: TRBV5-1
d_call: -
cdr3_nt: TGCGCCAGCAGCTTTGAGGGGGGGCCCTACGAGCAGTACTTC
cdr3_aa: CASSFEGGPYEQYF

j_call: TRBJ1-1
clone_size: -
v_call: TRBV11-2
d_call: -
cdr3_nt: TGTGCCAGCAGCTCGGGACTGCTCCTTACCAACACTGAAGCTTTCTTT
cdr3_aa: CASSSGLLLTNTEAFF

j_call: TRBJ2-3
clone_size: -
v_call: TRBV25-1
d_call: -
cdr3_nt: TGTGCCAGCACCTCACCCTCAGGGGAACCACAGCAGTATTTT
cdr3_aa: CASTSPSGEPQQYF

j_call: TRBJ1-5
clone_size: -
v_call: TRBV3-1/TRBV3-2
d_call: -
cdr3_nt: TGTGCCAGCAGCCAAGATCCGGTGGCGGCTAGCAATCAGCCCCAGCATTTT
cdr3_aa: CASSQDPVAASNQPQHF

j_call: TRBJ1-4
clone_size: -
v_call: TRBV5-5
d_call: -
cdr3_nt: TGTGCCAGCAGCCAATGGACAGTTCGGGAAAAACTGTTTTTT
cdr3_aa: CASSQWTVREKLFF

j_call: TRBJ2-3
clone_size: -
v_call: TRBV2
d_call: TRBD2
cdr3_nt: TGTGCCAGCAGGCGGGAGGATGATACGCAGTATTTT
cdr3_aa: CASRREDDTQYF

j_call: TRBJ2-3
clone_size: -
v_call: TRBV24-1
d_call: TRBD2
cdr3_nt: TGTGCCACCAGCCCCGGGAGGGCCGTCACAGATACGCAGTATTTT
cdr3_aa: CATSPGRAVTDTQYF

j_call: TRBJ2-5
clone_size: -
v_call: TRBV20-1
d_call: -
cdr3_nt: TGCAGTGCTAGGACTTTAGAGACCCAGTACTTC
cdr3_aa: CSARTLETQYF

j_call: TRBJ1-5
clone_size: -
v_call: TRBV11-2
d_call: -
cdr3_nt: TGTGCCAGCAGCTTAGGGGCGGGCGACATATCCAATCAGCCCCAGCATTTT
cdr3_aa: CASSLGAGDISNQPQHF

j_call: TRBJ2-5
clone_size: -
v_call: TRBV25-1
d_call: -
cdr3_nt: TGTGCCAGCAGACCCCGAGAGAGCGTTTATATCCAAGAGACCCAGTACTTC
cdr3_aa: CASRPRESVYIQETQYF

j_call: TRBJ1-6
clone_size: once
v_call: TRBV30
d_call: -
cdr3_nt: TGTGCCTGGAGTGTAATGCTCGGACCCCTCCACTTT
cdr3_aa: CAWSVMLGPLHF

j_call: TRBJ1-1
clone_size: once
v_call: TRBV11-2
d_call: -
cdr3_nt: TGTGCCAGCAGCCCACAGTTCCTGAACACTGAAGCTTTCTTT
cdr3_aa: CASSPQFLNTEAFF

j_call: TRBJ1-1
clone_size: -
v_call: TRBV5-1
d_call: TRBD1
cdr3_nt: TGCGCCAGCAGACCCTGGACAGGGCACACTGAAGCTTTCTTT
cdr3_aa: CASRPWTGHTEAFF

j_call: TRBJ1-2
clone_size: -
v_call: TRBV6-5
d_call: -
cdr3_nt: TGTGCCAGCAGATCTACGGGTCCTTACTACACCTTC
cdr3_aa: CASRSTGPYYTF

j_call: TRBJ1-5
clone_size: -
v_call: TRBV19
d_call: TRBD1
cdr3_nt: TGTGCCAGTAGTTTGGACAGGGTCGGAGGTCAGCCCCAGCATTTT
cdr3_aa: CASSLDRVGGQPQHF

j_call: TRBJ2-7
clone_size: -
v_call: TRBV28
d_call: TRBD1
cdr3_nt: TGTGCCAGCAGGTTGGGGGACAGGGAGGCCTACGAGCAGTACTTC
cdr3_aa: CASRLGDREAYEQYF

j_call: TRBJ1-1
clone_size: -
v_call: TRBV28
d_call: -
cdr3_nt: TGTGCCAGCAGTCCCCTCGCAGGGATGAACACTGAAGCTTTCTTT
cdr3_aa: CASSPLAGMNTEAFF

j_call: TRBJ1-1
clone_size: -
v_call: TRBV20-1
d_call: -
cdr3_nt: TGCAGTGCTAGTCGGACTGAAGCTTTCTTT
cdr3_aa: CSASRTEAFF

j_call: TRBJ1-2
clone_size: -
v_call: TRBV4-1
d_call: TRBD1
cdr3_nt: TGCGCCAGCAGCCAAGCGGGACAGTATCGATCTAACTATGGCTACACCTTC
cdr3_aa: CASSQAGQYRSNYGYTF

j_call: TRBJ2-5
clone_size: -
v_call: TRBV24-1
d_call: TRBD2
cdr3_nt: TGTGCCACCAGTGTGGGAGGGATCGAGACCCAGTACTTC
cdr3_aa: CATSVGGIETQYF

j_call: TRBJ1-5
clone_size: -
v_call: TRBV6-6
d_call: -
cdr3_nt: TGTGCCAGCAGTTACCGACGGGAGGGGAGCAATCAGCCCCAGCATTTT
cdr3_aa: CASSYRREGSNQPQHF

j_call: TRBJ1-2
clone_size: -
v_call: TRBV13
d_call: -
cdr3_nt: TGTGCCAGCCAACAGGGAGGGGATTTTCATGGCTACACCTTC
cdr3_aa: CASQQGGDFHGYTF

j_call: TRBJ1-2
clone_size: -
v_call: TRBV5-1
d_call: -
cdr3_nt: TGCGCCAGCAGCTCTGAGGGTTATGGCTACACCTTC
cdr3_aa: CASSSEGYGYTF

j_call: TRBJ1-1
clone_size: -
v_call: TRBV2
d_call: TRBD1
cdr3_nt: TGTGCCAGCAGTGAAGCGACAGGGGCACCTGAAGCTTTCTTT
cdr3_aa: CASSEATGAPEAFF

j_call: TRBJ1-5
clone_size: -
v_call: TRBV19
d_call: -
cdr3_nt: TGTGCCAGCAATGATGACACTCTCGATCAGCCCCAGCATTTT
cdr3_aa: CASNDDTLDQPQHF

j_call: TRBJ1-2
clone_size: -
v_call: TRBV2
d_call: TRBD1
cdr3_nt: TGTGCCAGCAGTGGCGAAGGGGGCGGGTATGGCTACACCTTC
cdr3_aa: CASSGEGGGYGYTF

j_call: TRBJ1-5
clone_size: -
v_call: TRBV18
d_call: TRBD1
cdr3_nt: TGTGCCAGCTCACAGGGACAGTCACAGCCCCAGCATTTT
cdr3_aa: CASSQGQSQPQHF

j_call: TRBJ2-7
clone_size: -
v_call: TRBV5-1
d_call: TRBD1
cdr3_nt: TGCGCCAGCAGTGAGACAGGGGTCTCCTACGAGCAGTACTTC
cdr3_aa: CASSETGVSYEQYF

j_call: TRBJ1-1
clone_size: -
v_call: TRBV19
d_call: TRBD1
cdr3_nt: TGTGCCAGTAGTTTACTGACAGGGGCACTGAACACTGAAGCTTTCTTT
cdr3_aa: CASSLLTGALNTEAFF

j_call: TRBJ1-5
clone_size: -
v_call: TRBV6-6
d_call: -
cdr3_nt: TGTGCCAGCAGTTACATCAGGGGATCAATCAATCAGCCCCAGCATTTT
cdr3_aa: CASSYIRGSINQPQHF

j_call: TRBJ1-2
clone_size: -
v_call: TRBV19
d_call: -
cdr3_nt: TGTGCCAGTAGTATGAACAGTAACTATGGCTACACCTTC
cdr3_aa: CASSMNSNYGYTF

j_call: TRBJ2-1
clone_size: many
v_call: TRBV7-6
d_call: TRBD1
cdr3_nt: TGTGCCAGCAGCTACCCCCGGGGACAGATAGATAATGAGCAGTTCTTC
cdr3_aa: CASSYPRGQIDNEQFF

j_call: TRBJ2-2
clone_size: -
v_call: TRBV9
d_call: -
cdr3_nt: TGTGCCAGCAGCGTAGTTGGACACAACGGGGAGCTGTTTTTT
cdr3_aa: CASSVVGHNGELFF

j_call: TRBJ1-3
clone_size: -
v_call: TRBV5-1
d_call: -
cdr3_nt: TGCGCCAGCAGCTTGTCGGGAAACACCATATATTTT
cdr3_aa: CASSLSGNTIYF

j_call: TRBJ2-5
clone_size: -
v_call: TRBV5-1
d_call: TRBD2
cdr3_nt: TGCGCCAGCAGACTGGGTAGCGGGAGGGCAGTGTACCAAGAGACCCAGTACTTC
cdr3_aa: CASRLGSGRAVYQETQYF